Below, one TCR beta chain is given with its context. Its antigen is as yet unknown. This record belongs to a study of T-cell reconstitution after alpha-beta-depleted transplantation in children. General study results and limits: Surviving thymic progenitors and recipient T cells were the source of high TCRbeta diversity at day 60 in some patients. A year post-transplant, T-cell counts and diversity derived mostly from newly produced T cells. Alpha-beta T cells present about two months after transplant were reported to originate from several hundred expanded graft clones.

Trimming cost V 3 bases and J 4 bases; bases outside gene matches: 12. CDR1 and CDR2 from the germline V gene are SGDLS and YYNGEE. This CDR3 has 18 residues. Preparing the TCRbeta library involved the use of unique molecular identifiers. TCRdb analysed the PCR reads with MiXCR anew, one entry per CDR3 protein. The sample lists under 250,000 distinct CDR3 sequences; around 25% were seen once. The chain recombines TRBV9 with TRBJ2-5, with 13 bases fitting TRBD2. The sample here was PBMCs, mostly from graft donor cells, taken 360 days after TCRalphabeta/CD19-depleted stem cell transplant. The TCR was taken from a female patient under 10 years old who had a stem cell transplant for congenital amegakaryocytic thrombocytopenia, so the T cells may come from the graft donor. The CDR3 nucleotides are TGTGCCAGCAGCGATGGACTAGCGGGAGTCGTTTCAGGAGAGACCCAGTACTTC. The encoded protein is CASSDGLAGVVSGETQYF.